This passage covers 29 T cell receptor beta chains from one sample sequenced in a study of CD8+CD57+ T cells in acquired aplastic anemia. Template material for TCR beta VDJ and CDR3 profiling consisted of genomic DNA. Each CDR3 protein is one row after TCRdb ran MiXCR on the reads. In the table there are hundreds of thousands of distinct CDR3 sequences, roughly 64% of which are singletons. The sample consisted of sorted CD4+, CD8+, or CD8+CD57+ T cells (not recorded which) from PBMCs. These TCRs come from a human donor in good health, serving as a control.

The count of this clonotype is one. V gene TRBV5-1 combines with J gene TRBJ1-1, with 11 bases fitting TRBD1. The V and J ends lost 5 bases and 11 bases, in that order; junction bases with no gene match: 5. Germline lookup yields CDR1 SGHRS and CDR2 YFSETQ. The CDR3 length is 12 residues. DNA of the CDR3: TGCGCCAGCAGTGAGGACAGGGGGCAGGCTTTCTTT. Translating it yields CASSEDRGQAFF.

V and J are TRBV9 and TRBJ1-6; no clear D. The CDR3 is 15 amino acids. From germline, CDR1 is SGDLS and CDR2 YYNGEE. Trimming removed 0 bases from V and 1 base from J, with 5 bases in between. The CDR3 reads CASSVGKSYNSPLHF. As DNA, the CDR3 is TGTGCCAGCAGCGTAGGAAAATCCTATAATTCACCCCTCCACTTT.

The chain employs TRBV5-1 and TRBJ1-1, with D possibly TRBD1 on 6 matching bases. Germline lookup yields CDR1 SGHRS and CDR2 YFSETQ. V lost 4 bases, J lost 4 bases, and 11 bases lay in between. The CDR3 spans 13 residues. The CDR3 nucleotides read TGCGCCAGCAGCAAAGGGGGGTCCACTGAAGCTTTCTTT. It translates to CASSKGGSTEAFF.

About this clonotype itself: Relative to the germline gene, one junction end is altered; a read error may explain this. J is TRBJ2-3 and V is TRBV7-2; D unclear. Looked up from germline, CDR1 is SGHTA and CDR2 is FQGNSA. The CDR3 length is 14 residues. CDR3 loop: CASSFVPTFYAYTF. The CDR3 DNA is TGTGCCAGCAGCTTTGTGCCCACTTTTTATGCCTACACCTTT.

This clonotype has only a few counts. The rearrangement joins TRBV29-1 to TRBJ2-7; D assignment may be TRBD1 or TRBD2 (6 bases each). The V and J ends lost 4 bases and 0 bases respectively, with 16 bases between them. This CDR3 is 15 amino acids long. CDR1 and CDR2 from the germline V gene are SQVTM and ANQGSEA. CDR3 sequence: CSVGGGTSSSYEQYF. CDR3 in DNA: TGCAGCGTTGGTGGCGGGACATCAAGCTCCTACGAGCAGTACTTC.

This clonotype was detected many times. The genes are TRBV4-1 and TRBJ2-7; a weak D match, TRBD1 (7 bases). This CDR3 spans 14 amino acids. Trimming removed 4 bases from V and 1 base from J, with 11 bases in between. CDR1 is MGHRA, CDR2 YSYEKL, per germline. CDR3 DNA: TGCGCCAGCAGCCCCGCGGGACAGTCCTACGAGCAGTACTTC. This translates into CASSPAGQSYEQYF.

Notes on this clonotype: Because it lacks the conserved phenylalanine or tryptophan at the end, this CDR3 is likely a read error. The CDR3: CASSEEQAWGYTS. CDR3 DNA sequence: TGTGCCAGCAGTGAAGAACAGGCATGGGGCTACACCTCC. The chain is built from TRBV9 and TRBJ1-2; the D gene is possibly TRBD1 (5 bases). V lost 5 bases, J lost 8 bases, and 16 bases lay in between. The germline V gene encodes CDR1 SGDLS and CDR2 YYNGEE. The CDR3 length is 13 residues.

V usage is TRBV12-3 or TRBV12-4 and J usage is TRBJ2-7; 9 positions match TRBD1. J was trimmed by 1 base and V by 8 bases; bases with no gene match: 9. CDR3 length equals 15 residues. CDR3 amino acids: CASGLGQGISYEQYF. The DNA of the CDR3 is TGTGCCAGCGGCTTGGGACAGGGAATATCCTACGAGCAGTACTTC.

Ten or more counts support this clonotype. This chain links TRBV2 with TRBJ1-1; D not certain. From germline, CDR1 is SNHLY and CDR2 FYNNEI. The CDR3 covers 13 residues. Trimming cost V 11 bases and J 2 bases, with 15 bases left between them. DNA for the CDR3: TGTGCCGGGTCTATTGTGGTTAACACTGAAGCTTTCTTT. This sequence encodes CAGSIVVNTEAFF. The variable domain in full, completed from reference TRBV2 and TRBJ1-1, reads EPEVTQTPSHQVTQMGQEVILRCVPISNHLYFYWYRQILGQKVEFLVSFYNNEISEKSEIFDDQFSVERPDGSNFTLKIRSTKLEDSAMYFCAGSIVVNTEAFFGQGTRLTVV.

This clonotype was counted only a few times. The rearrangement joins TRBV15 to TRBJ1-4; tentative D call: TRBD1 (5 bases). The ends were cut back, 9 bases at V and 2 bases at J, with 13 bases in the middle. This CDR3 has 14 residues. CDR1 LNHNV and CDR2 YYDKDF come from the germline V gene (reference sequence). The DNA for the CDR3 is TGTGCCACGGAACATTGGGGCACTAATGAAAAACTGTTTTTT. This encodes CATEHWGTNEKLFF. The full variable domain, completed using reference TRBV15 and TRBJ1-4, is DAMVIQNPRYQVTQFGKPVTLSCSQTLNHNVMYWYQQKSSQAPKLLFHYYDKDFNNEADTPDNFQSRRPNTSFCFLDIRSPGLGDTAMYLCATEHWGTNEKLFFGSGTQLSVL.

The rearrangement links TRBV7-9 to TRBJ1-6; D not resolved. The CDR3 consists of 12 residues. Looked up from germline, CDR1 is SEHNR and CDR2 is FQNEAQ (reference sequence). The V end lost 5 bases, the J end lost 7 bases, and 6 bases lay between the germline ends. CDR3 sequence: CASSPLNSPLHF. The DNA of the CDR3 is TGTGCCAGCAGCCCCCTCAATTCACCCCTCCACTTT.

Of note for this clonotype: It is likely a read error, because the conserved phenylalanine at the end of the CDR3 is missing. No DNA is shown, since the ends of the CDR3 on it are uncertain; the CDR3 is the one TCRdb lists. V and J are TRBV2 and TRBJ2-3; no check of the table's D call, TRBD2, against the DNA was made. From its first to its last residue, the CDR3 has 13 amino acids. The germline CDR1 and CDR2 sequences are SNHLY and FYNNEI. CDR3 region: CASSQRGIVTEYL.

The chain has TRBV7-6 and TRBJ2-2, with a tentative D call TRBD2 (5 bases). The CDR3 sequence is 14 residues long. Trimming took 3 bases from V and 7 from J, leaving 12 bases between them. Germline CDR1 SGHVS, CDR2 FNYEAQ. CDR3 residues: CASSFSSRDGELFF. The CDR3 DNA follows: TGTGCCAGCAGCTTTTCGTCCCGGGACGGGGAGCTGTTTTTT.

Written as DNA, the CDR3 is TGTGCCATCACACAAGGTTACTCTGGAAACACCATATATTTT. It is translated as CAITQGYSGNTIYF. The rearrangement uses TRBV10-3 and TRBJ1-3; no reliable D call. Trimming cost V 7 bases and J 0 bases, with 10 bases left between them. In germline, CDR1 is ENHRY, CDR2 SYGVKD. CDR3 length equals 14 residues.

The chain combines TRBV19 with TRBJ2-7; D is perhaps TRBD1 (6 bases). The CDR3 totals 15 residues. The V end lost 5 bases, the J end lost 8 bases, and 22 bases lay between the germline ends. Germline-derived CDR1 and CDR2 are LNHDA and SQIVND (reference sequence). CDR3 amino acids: CASSPGVRGQPQQYF. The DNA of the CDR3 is TGTGCCAGTAGTCCAGGGGTAAGGGGTCAGCCCCAGCAGTACTTC.

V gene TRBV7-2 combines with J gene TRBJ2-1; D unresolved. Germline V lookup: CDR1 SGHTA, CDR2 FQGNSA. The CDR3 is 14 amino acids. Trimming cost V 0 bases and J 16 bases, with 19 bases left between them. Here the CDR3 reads CASSLARESGYTFF. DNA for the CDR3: TGTGCCAGCAGCTTAGCACGCGAGTCTGGCTACACCTTCTTC.

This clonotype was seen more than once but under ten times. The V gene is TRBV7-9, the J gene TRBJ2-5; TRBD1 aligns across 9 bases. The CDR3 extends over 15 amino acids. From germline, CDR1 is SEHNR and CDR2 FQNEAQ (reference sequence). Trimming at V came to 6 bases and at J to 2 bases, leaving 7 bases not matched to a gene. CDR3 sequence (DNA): TGTGCCAGCAGTTCGCCGGGACAGGGACAAGAGACCCAGTACTTC. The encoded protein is CASSSPGQGQETQYF.

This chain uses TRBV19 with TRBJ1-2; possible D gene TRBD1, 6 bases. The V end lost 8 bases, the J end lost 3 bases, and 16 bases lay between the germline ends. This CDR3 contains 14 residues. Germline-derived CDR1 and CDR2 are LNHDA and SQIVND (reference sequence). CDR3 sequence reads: CASENRDDDYGYTF. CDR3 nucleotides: TGTGCCAGTGAAAACAGGGATGATGACTATGGCTACACCTTC.

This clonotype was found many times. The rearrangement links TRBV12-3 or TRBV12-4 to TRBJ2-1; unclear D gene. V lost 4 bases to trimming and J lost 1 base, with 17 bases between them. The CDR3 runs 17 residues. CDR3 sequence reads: CASSYPLQTRSYNEQFF. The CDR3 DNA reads TGTGCCAGCAGTTACCCCCTCCAAACACGGTCCTACAATGAGCAGTTCTTC.

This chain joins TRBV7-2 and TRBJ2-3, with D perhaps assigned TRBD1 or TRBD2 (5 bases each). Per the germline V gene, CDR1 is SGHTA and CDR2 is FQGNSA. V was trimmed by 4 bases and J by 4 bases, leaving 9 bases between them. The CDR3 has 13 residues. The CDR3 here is CASSSLGPDTQYF. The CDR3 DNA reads TGTGCCAGCAGCTCCCTGGGACCAGATACGCAGTATTTT.

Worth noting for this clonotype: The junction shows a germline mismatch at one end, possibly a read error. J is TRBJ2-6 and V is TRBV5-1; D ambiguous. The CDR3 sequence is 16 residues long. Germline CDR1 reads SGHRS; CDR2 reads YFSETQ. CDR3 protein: CASTSTLGSGANVLTF. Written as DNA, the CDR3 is TGTGCCAGCACCTCCACCCTTGGCTCTGGGGCCAACGTCCTGACTTTC. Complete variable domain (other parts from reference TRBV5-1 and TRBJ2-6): KAGVTQTPRYLIKTRGQQVTLSCSPISGHRSVSWYQQTPGQGLQFLFEYFSETQRNKGNFPGRFSGRQFSNSRSEMNVSTLELGDSALYLCASTSTLGSGANVLTFGAGSRLTVL.

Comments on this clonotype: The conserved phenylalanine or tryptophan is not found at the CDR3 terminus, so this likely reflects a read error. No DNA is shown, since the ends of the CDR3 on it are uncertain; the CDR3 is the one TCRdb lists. CDR3 amino acids: CASSLGGGYEDEL. This sequence joins TRBV9 and TRBJ2-7; the table's D gene call, TRBD2, was not cross checked with the DNA. In germline, CDR1 is SGDLS, CDR2 YYNGEE. The CDR3 contains 13 residues when both ends are counted.

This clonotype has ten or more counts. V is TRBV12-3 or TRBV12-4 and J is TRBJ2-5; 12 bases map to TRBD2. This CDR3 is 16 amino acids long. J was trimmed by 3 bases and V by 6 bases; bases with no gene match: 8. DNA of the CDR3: TGTGCCAGCAGCCTCGGGGCTAGCGGGGGGGAAGAGACCCAGTACTTC. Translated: CASSLGASGGEETQYF.

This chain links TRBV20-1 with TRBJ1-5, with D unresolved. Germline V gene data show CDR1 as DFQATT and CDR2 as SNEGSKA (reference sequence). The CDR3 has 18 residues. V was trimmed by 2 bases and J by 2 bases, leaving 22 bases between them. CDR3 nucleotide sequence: TGCAGTGCTAGACTTCCGACGGCAAGGGCCGGGGGCAATCAGCCCCAGCATTTT. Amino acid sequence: CSARLPTARAGGNQPQHF.

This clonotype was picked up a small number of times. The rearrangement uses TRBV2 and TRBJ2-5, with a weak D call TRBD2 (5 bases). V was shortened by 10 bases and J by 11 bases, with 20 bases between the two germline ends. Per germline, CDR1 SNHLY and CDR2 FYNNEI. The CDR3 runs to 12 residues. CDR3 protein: CATPLEIRGQYF. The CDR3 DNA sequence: TGTGCCACCCCCTTGGAAATACGAGGGCAGTACTTC.

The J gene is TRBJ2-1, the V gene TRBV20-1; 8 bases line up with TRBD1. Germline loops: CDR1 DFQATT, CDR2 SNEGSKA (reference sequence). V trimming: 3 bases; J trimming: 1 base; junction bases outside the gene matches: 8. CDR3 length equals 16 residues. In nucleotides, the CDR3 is TGCAGTGCTAGGCTGATGGACAGGGTTTCCTACAATGAGCAGTTCTTC. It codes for CSARLMDRVSYNEQFF.

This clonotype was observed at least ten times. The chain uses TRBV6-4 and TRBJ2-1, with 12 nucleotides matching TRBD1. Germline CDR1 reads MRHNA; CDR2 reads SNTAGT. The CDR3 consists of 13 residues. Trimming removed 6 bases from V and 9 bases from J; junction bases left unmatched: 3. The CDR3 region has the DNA TGTGCCAGCAGCGGGACAGGGGGCTTTGAGCAGTTCTTC. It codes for CASSGTGGFEQFF.

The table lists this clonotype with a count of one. The chain's CDR3 is CSNQALNTEDEQYF. The CDR3, as DNA: TGCAGTAACCAGGCCCTGAACACTGAAGACGAGCAGTACTTC. The chain couples TRBV20-1 to TRBJ2-7; D unclear. Germline V gene lookup returns CDR1 DFQATT and CDR2 SNEGSKA (reference sequence). V was clipped by 8 bases and J by 5 bases, with 22 bases between them. The CDR3 runs to 14 residues.

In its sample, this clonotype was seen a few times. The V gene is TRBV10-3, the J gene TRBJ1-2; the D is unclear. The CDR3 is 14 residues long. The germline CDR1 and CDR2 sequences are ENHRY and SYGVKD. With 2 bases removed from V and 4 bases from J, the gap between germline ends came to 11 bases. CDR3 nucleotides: TGTGCCATCAGTGAGGAGGGCAGATTCTATGGCTACACCTTC. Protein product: CAISEEGRFYGYTF.